This T cell receptor (delta chain) was sequenced in a study of gamma-delta T cells after stem cell transplantation. TCRdb reanalyzed the RT-PCR reads using CATT. The table shows about 15,000 delta-chain clones, with 9.4% occurring only once. This clone was detected only a few times. Sequence at one end of the junction differs from germline and may be a read error. The CDR3 is 20 amino acids. The germline gives CDR1 TVYSNPD, CDR2 GDNSRS (reference sequence). Sequenced material: gamma-delta T cells. The J gene is TRDJ1, the V gene TRDV3; possible D gene TRDD3, 6 bases. The TCR originated in a human donor. It is not recorded whose cells these are; they may come from a transplant donor. The CDR3 sequence is CASVDSTPTGLMANTDTLIF. In DNA, the CDR3 is TGTGCCTCAGTGGACTCTACTCCGACTGGGTTGATGGCCAACACCGATACACTCATCTTT.